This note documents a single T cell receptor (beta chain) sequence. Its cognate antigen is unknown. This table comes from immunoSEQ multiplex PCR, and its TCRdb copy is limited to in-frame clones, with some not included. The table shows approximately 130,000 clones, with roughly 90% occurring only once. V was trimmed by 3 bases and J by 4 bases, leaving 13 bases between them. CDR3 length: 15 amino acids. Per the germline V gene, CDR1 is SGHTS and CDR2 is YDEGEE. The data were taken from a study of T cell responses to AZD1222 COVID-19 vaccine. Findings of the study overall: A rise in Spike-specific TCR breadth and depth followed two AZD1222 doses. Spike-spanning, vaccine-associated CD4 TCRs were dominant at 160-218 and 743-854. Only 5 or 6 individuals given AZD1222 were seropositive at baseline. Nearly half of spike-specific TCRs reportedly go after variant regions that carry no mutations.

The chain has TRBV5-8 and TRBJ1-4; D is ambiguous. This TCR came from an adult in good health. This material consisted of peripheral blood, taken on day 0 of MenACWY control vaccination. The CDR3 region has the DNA TGTGCCAGCAGCTCCCCCCGTGCGGGTAATGAAAAACTGTTTTTT. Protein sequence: CASSSPRAGNEKLFF.